One sample yielded the 27 T cell receptor beta chains listed below, sequenced in a study of blood T cell repertoires in COVID-19. Sequenced by immunoSEQ multiplex PCR; TCRdb stores in-frame clones only, minus some. The sample includes approximately 80,000 clones, 81% of them seen just once. Sequenced input: peripheral blood. The receptors come from an elderly man with acute or convalescent COVID-19.

J is TRBJ1-2 and V is TRBV27; TRBD1 might be the D (6 bases). The germline CDR1 and CDR2 sequences are MNHEY and SMNVEV (reference sequence). The V end lost 5 bases, the J end lost 4 bases, and 8 bases lay between the germline ends. This CDR3 has 12 amino acids. The CDR3 here is CASSDRLYGYTF. The CDR3 nucleotides read TGTGCCAGCAGTGACAGGCTCTATGGCTACACCTTC.

The rearrangement links TRBV29-1 to TRBJ2-3, with 9 bases aligning to TRBD2. V shed 3 bases and J 1 base; nucleotides not matched to a gene: 5. Looked up from germline, CDR1 is SQVTM and CDR2 is ANQGSEA. The CDR3 contains 15 residues. The CDR3 spells CSVEREGPGTDTQYF. In DNA, the CDR3 is TGCAGCGTTGAGCGGGAGGGCCCCGGCACAGATACGCAGTATTTT.

This clone was found a few times. The gene calls are TRBV7-9 and TRBJ1-4; a weak D match, TRBD1 (6 bases). Germline V CDR1 and CDR2: SEHNR, FQNEAQ (reference sequence). The CDR3 has 13 amino acids. V lost 4 bases and J lost 12, with 15 bases in between. CDR3 protein: CASSYLDSTELFF. CDR3 coding DNA: TGTGCCAGCAGCTATTTGGACAGTACGGAACTGTTTTTT.

Details on this clone: Different DNA sequences within this sample yield the same CDR3. V usage is TRBV18 and J usage is TRBJ1-5; 8 bases map to TRBD1. The CDR3 sequence is 15 residues long. The ends lost 2 bases at V and 4 bases at J; junction bases unmatched: 4. Germline V lookup: CDR1 KGHSH, CDR2 LQKENI. The CDR3 is CASSPGTGGNQPQHF. In DNA, the CDR3 is TGTGCCAGCTCACCAGGGACAGGCGGAAATCAGCCCCAGCATTTT.

The J gene is TRBJ2-5, the V gene TRBV7-6; D not certain. In germline, CDR1 is SGHVS, CDR2 FNYEAQ. There are 11 residues in the CDR3. The V end lost 4 bases, the J end lost 2 bases, and 2 bases lay between the germline ends. In DNA, the CDR3 is TGTGCCAGCAGCTCACAAGAGACCCAGTACTTC. Translated, it gives CASSSQETQYF.

V usage is TRBV18 and J usage is TRBJ2-7; TRBD1 matches at 9 bases. This CDR3 has 16 amino acids. V was pared by 3 bases and J by 2 bases, with 8 bases of the junction left unmatched. CDR1 KGHSH and CDR2 LQKENI come from the germline V gene. CDR3 residues: CASSPVPGQGTYEQYF. DNA of the CDR3: TGTGCCAGCTCACCCGTCCCGGGACAGGGAACCTACGAGCAGTACTTC.

This clone was recorded a few times. This rearrangement joins TRBV7-2 to TRBJ1-2, with 9 bases fitting TRBD1. This CDR3 has 15 residues. The V gene end was trimmed by 2 bases and the J gene end by 7 bases; junction bases not matched to a gene: 8. The germline V gene has CDR1 SGHTA and CDR2 FQGNSA. The CDR3 coding sequence is TGTGCCAGCAGCTTAACAGGGGGCGTTAACGTTGGCTACACCTTC. Its protein is CASSLTGGVNVGYTF.

This chain connects TRBV28 to TRBJ2-3, with D perhaps matching TRBD2 (6 bases). The CDR3 consists of 15 residues. V lost 5 bases and J 2 bases, leaving 14 bases between the germline ends. Germline V gene lookup returns CDR1 MDHEN and CDR2 SYDVKM. CDR3 region: CASSPLAGTTDTQYF. The CDR3 region has the DNA TGTGCCAGCAGTCCTTTGGCGGGGACCACAGATACGCAGTATTTT.

The chain joins TRBV18 to TRBJ1-3, with 8 bases fitting TRBD1. The junction had 2 bases not matched to a gene; V was cut back by 5 bases and J by 2 bases. Germline CDR1 reads KGHSH; CDR2 reads LQKENI. This CDR3 is 14 amino acids long. In DNA, the CDR3 is TGTGCCAGCTCAGCACAGGGGGCTGGAAACACCATATATTTT. Its protein is CASSAQGAGNTIYF.

The gene calls are TRBV18 and TRBJ1-2, with TRBD1 as a possible D gene (5 bases). This CDR3 is built from 15 residues. Trimming took 1 base from V and 2 from J, leaving 11 bases between them. Germline V CDR1 and CDR2: KGHSH, LQKENI. The CDR3: CASSPLGGENYGYTF. Written as DNA, the CDR3 is TGTGCCAGCTCACCACTGGGAGGGGAGAACTATGGCTACACCTTC.

The chain is built from TRBV2 and TRBJ2-5, with TRBD2 identical over 11 bases. V gave up 1 base and J gave up 3 bases; unmatched junction bases: 10. Germline loops: CDR1 SNHLY, CDR2 FYNNEI. The CDR3 runs to 18 residues. CDR3 amino acids: CASSEERWGLAEKETQYF. DNA of the CDR3: TGTGCCAGCAGTGAAGAAAGGTGGGGACTAGCGGAAAAAGAGACCCAGTACTTC.

The rearrangement links TRBV18 to TRBJ1-1, with a possible D match to TRBD1 (5 bases). The CDR3 is 13 amino acids. Germline loops: CDR1 KGHSH, CDR2 LQKENI. V was shortened by 4 bases and J by 0 bases, with 6 bases between the two germline ends. CDR3 region: CASSQTVNTEAFF. The CDR3 DNA reads TGTGCCAGCTCACAGACAGTGAACACTGAAGCTTTCTTT. Complete variable domain (other parts from reference TRBV18 and TRBJ1-1): NAGVMQNPRHLVRRRGQEARLRCSPMKGHSHVYWYRQLPEEGLKFMVYLQKENIIDESGMPKERFSAEFPKEGPSILRIQQVVRGDSAAYFCASSQTVNTEAFFGQGTRLTVV.

This clone was counted only a few times. The chain links TRBV19 to TRBJ2-7, with TRBD1 as a possible D gene (5 bases). Germline V gene lookup returns CDR1 LNHDA and CDR2 SQIVND (reference sequence). With 4 bases removed from V and 2 bases from J, the gap between germline ends came to 15 bases. The CDR3 extends over 15 amino acids. The CDR3 DNA sequence: TGTGCCAGTAGTACCCTGGGGCAGGGCCCCTACGAGCAGTACTTC. It translates to CASSTLGQGPYEQYF.

The chain employs TRBV27 and TRBJ1-2, with D tentatively TRBD1 (5 bases). The germline V and J ends were trimmed by 3 bases and 1 base, with 9 bases remaining between them. The germline V gene encodes CDR1 MNHEY and CDR2 SMNVEV (reference sequence). CDR3 length equals 14 residues. In nucleotides, the CDR3 is TGTGCCAGCAGTTTTGACAGATATAACTATGGCTACACCTTC. Protein sequence: CASSFDRYNYGYTF.

This clone was seen more than once but under ten times. The chain employs TRBV6-2 or TRBV6-3 and TRBJ1-5; D ambiguous. Germline values: CDR1 MNHEY, CDR2 SVGEGT. Between the trimmed V and J ends, which lost 6 bases and 9 bases, there was a span of 15 bases. There are 13 residues in the CDR3. CDR3 sequence (DNA): TGTGCCAGCAGCTCCGACACACGGCGGCCCCAGCATTTT. Its protein is CASSSDTRRPQHF.

The gene calls are TRBV7-2 and TRBJ1-3; D not resolved. Germline V lookup: CDR1 SGHTA, CDR2 FQGNSA. The V end lost 5 bases, the J end lost 0 bases, and 11 bases lay between the germline ends. The CDR3 has 15 amino acids. The CDR3 sequence is CASSPDYYSGNTIYF. In DNA, the CDR3 is TGTGCCAGCAGCCCTGACTACTACTCTGGAAACACCATATATTTT.

The chain couples TRBV28 to TRBJ2-7; 7 bases map to TRBD2. Looked up from germline, CDR1 is MDHEN and CDR2 is SYDVKM. The CDR3 is 15 residues long. Trimming cost V 2 bases and J 13 bases; bases outside gene matches: 17. CDR3 nucleotide sequence: TGTGCCAGCAGTTTACAGGCGGGAGCCGTCCCCAGGCGTTACTTC. It is translated as CASSLQAGAVPRRYF.

In its sample, this clone was seen a few times. This chain joins TRBV11-2 and TRBJ2-7; 8 nucleotides agree with TRBD2. Germline CDR1 and CDR2: SGHAT and FQNNGV. Unmatched junction bases numbered 6, after V lost 7 bases and J lost 4 bases. The length of the CDR3 is 13 residues. In DNA form, the CDR3 reads TGTGCCAGCAATGACGGGAGGGCGTACGAGCAGTACTTC. Protein product: CASNDGRAYEQYF.

The chain employs TRBV5-1 and TRBJ2-1; D unresolved. V shed 0 bases and J shed 5 bases, with 9 bases lying between them. The CDR3 covers 14 residues. Germline-derived CDR1 and CDR2 are SGHRS and YFSETQ. CDR3 in DNA: TGCGCCAGCAGCTTGGTGAAGACTCACAATGAGCAGTTCTTC. Translation: CASSLVKTHNEQFF.

This chain uses TRBV27 with TRBJ1-2, with D perhaps TRBD1 (6 bases). Germline CDR1 and CDR2: MNHEY and SMNVEV (reference sequence). There are 13 residues in the CDR3. With 5 bases removed from V and 7 bases from J, the gap between germline ends came to 14 bases. The CDR3 bases are TGTGCCAGCAGTCTAGACAGGAGCAGTGGCTACACCTTC. Protein product: CASSLDRSSGYTF.

This chain connects TRBV30 to TRBJ1-3; D is possibly TRBD1 (6 bases). Germline-derived CDR1 and CDR2 are GTSNPN and SVGIG (reference sequence). Trimming took 1 base from V and 3 from J, leaving 7 bases between them. The CDR3 is made up of 13 amino acids. The DNA of the CDR3 is TGTGCCTGGAGTGGACAGGATGGAAACACCATATATTTT. It is translated as CAWSGQDGNTIYF.

This clone was found once. The rearrangement links TRBV2 to TRBJ1-2, with D possibly matching TRBD1 (6 bases). From germline, CDR1 is SNHLY and CDR2 FYNNEI. V was shortened by 6 bases and J by 4 bases, with 9 bases between the two germline ends. This CDR3 spans 12 amino acids. CDR3 loop: CASRQDSYGYTF. The CDR3 coding sequence is TGTGCCAGCAGACAGGACAGCTATGGCTACACCTTC. The entire variable domain, with the rest obtained from reference TRBV2 and TRBJ1-2, is as follows: EPEVTQTPSHQVTQMGQEVILRCVPISNHLYFYWYRQILGQKVEFLVSFYNNEISEKSEIFDDQFSVERPDGSNFTLKIRSTKLEDSAMYFCASRQDSYGYTFGSGTRLTVV.

This chain uses TRBV7-9 with TRBJ2-7; D is perhaps TRBD1 (5 bases). From germline, CDR1 is SEHNR and CDR2 FQNEAQ (reference sequence). The CDR3 is made up of 14 amino acids. V was clipped by 5 bases and J by 6 bases, with 17 bases between them. The CDR3 coding sequence is TGTGCCAGCAGCCCCAGGGCGAACACGGGCGAGCAGTACTTC. Residues: CASSPRANTGEQYF.

This clone turned up a few times. This chain links TRBV6-5 with TRBJ2-2, with unresolved D. V was cut by 0 bases and J by 6 bases, with 8 bases left in between. The germline V gene encodes CDR1 MNHEY and CDR2 SVGAGI. CDR3 size: 14 residues. This CDR3 reads CASSYSFEAGELFF. Here the CDR3 DNA reads TGTGCCAGCAGTTACTCGTTTGAGGCCGGGGAGCTGTTTTTT.

The CDR3 spells CASSGRQGADTEAFF. Written as DNA, the CDR3 is TGTGCCAGCAGCGGGAGACAGGGGGCTGACACTGAAGCTTTCTTT. The V and J genes are TRBV7-8 and TRBJ1-1; 10 bases align to TRBD1. The germline V gene has CDR1 SGHVS and CDR2 FQNEAQ. V lost 5 bases, J lost 3 bases, and 6 bases stayed unmatched. This CDR3 spans 15 amino acids.

The chain couples TRBV15 to TRBJ2-7; TRBD1 agrees at 9 bases. Trimming cost V 1 base and J 1 base; bases outside gene matches: 5. The CDR3 consists of 16 residues. The germline CDR1 and CDR2 sequences are LNHNV and YYDKDF (reference sequence). The CDR3 region is CATSRGRTGESYEQYF. Written as DNA, the CDR3 is TGTGCCACCAGCAGAGGACGGACAGGGGAGTCCTACGAGCAGTACTTC. Looking up the rest from reference TRBV15 and TRBJ2-7 gives the full variable domain: DAMVIQNPRYQVTQFGKPVTLSCSQTLNHNVMYWYQQKSSQAPKLLFHYYDKDFNNEADTPDNFQSRRPNTSFCFLDIRSPGLGDTAMYLCATSRGRTGESYEQYFGPGTRLTVT.

As concerns this clone: Other nucleotide sequences from this sample produce the same CDR3. The CDR3 here is CASSDSQETQYF. The CDR3 DNA follows: TGTGCCAGCAGTGACAGTCAAGAGACCCAGTACTTC. V gene TRBV2 combines with J gene TRBJ2-5; D is ambiguous. The CDR3 has 12 amino acids. V was shortened by 3 bases and J by 2 bases, with 4 bases between the two germline ends. Looked up from germline, CDR1 is SNHLY and CDR2 is FYNNEI.